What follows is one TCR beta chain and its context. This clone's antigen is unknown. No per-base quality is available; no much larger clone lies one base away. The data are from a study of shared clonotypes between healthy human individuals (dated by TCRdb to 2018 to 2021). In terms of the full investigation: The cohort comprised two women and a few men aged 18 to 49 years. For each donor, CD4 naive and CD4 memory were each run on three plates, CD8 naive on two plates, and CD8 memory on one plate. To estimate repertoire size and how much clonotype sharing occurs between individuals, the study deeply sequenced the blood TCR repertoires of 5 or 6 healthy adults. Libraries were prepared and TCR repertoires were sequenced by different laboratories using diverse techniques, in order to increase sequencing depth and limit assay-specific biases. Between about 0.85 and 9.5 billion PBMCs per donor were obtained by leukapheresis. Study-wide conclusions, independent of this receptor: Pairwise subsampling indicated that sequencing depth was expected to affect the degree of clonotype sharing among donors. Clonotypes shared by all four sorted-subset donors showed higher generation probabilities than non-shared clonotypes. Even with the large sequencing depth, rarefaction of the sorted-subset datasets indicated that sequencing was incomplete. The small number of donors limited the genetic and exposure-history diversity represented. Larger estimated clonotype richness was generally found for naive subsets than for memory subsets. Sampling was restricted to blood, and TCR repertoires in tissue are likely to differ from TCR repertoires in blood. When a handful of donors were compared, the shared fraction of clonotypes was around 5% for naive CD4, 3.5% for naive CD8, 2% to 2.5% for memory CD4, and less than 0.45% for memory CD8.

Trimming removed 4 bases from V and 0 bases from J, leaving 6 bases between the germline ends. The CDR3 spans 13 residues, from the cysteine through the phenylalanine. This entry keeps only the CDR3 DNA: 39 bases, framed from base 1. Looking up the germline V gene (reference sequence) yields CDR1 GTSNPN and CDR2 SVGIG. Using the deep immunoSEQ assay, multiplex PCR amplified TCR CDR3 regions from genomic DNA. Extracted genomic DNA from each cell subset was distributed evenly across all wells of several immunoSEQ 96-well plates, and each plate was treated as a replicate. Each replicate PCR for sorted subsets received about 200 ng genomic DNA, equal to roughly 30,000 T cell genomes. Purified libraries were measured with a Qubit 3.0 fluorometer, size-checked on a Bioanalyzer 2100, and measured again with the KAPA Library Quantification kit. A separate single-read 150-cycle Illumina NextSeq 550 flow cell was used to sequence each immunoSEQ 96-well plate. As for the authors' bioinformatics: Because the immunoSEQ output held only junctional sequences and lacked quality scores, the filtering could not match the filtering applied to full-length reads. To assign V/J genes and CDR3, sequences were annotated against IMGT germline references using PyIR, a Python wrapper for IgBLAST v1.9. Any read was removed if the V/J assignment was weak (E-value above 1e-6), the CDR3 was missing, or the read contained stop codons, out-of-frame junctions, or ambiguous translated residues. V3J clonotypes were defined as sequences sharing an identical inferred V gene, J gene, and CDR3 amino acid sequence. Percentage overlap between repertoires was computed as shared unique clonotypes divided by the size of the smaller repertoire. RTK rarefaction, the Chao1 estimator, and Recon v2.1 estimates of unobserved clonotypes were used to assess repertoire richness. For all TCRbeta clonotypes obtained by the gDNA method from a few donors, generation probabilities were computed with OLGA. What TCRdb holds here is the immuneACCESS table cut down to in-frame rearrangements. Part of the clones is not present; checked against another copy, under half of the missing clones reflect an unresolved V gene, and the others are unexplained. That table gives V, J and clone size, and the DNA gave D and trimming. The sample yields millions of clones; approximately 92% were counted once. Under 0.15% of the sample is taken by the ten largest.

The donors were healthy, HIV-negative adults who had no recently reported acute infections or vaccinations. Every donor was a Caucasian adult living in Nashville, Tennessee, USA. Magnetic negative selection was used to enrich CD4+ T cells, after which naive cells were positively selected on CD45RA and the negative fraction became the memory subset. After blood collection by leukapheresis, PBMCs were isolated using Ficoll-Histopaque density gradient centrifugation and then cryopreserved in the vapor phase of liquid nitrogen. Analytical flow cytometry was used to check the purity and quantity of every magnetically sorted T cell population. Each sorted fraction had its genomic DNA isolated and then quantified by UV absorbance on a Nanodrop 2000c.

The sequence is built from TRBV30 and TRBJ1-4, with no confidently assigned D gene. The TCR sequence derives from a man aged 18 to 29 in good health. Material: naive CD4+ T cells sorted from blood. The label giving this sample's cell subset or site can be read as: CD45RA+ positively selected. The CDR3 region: CAWTGTTNEKLFF. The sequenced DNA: TGTGCCTGGACCGGGACAACTAATGAAAAACTGTTTTTT.